The clone carrying this T cell receptor (beta chain) was seen just once. Data came from immunoSEQ multiplex PCR; TCRdb stores just in-frame clones and leaves some out. This sample carries approximately 100,000 clones, 86% of them seen once, and the ten largest clones take about 2.5%. The sample originates from a study of blood T cell repertoires in COVID-19. The length of the CDR3 is 14 residues. Looked up from germline, CDR1 is SGHTA and CDR2 is FQGTGA. The germline V and J ends were trimmed by 6 bases and 2 bases, with 12 bases remaining between them. Enrolled through a virtual design, the participants were between about 18 and 89 years of age and came from roughly 22 US areas.

The receptor comes from a woman aged 45-65 years who had recovered from COVID-19. The sample taken for sequencing was PBMCs or T cells enriched from blood (not recorded which). The chain recombines TRBV7-3 with TRBJ2-3, with D perhaps matching TRBD2 (5 bases). The CDR3 DNA reads TGTGCCAGCAGTCGAGAGGGAGCCACAGATACGCAGTATTTT. Its protein is CASSREGATDTQYF.